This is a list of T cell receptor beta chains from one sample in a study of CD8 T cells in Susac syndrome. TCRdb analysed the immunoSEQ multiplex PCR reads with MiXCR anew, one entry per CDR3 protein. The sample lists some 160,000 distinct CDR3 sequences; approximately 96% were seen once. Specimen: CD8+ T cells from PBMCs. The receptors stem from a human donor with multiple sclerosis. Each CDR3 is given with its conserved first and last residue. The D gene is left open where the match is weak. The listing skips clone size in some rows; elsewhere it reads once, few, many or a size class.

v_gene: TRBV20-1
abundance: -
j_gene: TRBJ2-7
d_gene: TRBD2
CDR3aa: CSARALAEFYEQYF
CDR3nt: TGCAGTGCTAGGGCCCTAGCGGAGTTTTACGAGCAGTACTTC

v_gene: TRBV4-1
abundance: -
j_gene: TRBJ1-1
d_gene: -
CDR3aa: CASSQGAQNTEAFF
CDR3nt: TGCGCCAGCAGCCAAGGGGCCCAGAACACTGAAGCTTTCTTT

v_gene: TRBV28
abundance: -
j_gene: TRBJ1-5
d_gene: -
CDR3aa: CASSLGWGQPQHF
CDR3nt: TGTGCCAGCAGTTTAGGCTGGGGCCAGCCCCAGCATTTT

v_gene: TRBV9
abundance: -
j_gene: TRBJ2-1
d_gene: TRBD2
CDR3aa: CASSSSGSPNEQFF
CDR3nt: TGTGCCAGTTCTTCTAGCGGGAGCCCCAATGAGCAGTTCTTC

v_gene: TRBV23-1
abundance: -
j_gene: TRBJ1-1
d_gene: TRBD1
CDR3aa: CASSPLIWTGENTEAFF
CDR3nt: TGCGCCAGCAGTCCGCTCATTTGGACAGGGGAGAACACAGAAGCTTTCTTT

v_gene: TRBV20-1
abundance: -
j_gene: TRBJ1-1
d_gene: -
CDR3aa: CSACRGLNTEAFF
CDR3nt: TGCAGTGCGTGTAGGGGTTTGAACACTGAAGCTTTCTTT

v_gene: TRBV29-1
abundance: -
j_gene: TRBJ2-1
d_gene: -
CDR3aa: CSVVGFHSSYNEQFF
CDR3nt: TGCAGCGTTGTTGGATTCCACAGCTCCTACAATGAGCAGTTCTTC

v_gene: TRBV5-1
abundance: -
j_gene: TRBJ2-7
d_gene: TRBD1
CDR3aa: CASSIRQGHYEQYF
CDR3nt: TGCGCCAGCAGCATAAGACAGGGGCACTACGAGCAGTACTTC

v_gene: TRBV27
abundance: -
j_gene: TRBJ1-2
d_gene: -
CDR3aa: CASSLYSSSAGYTF
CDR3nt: TGTGCCAGCAGTTTATACAGTAGCTCAGCCGGCTACACCTTC

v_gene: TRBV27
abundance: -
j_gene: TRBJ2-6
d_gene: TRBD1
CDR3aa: CASQRTGWLGANVLTF
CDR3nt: TGTGCCAGCCAACGGACAGGGTGGTTGGGGGCCAACGTCCTGACTTTC

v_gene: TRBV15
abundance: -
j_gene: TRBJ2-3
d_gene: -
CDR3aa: CATSSLSDTQYF
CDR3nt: TGTGCCACCAGCAGTCTATCAGATACGCAGTATTTT

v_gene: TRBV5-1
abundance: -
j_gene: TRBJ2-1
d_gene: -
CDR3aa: CASSLGTSSDEQFF
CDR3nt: TGCGCCAGCAGCCTAGGGACATCTAGCGATGAGCAGTTCTTC

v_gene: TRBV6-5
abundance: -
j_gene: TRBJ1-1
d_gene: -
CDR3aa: CASSFAGPNTEAFF
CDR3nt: TGTGCCAGCAGTTTTGCAGGCCCGAACACTGAAGCTTTCTTT

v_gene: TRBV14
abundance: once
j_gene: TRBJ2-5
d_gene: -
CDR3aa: CASSLTLETQYF
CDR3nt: TGTGCCAGCTCGTTGACGCTCGAGACCCAGTACTTC

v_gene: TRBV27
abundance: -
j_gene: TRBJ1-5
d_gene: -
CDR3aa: CASSLLGSQPQHF
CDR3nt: TGTGCCAGCAGTTTACTAGGTTCTCAGCCCCAGCATTTT

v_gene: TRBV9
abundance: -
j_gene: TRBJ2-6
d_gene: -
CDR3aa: CASSVEVGYGSHSGANVLTF
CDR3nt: TGTGCCAGCAGCGTAGAAGTAGGGTACGGTTCCCATTCTGGGGCCAACGTCCTGACTTTC

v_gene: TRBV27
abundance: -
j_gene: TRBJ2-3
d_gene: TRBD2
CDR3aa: CASSPTSGRADNTDTQYF
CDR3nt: TGTGCCAGCAGTCCGACTAGCGGGCGAGCGGATAACACAGATACGCAGTATTTT

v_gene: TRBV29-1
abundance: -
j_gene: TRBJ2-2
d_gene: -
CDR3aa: CSVEPAGELFF
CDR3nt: TGCAGCGTCGAACCGGCCGGGGAGCTGTTTTTT

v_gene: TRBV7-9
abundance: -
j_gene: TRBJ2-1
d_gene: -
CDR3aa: CASSLGGREQFF
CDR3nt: TGTGCCAGCAGCTTAGGTGGGCGGGAGCAGTTCTTC

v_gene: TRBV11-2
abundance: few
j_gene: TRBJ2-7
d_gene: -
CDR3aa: CASSPSTYSSYEQYF
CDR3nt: TGTGCCAGCAGCCCAAGTACGTACAGCTCCTACGAGCAGTACTTC

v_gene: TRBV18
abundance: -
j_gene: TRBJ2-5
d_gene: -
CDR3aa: CASSIQPFQETQYF
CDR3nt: TGTGCCAGCTCAATCCAGCCCTTCCAAGAGACCCAGTACTTC

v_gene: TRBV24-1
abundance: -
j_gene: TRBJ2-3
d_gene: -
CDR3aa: CATSDRTDTQYF
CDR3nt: TGTGCCACCAGTGATCGCACAGATACGCAGTATTTT

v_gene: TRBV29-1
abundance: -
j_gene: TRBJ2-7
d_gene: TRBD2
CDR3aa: CSVRGGDLREQYF
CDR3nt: TGCAGCGTCCGGGGGGGTGATCTACGAGAGCAGTACTTC

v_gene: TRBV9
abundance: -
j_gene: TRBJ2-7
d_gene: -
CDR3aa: CASSQRALPYEQYF
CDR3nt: TGTGCCAGCAGCCAACGGGCCCTACCCTACGAGCAGTACTTC

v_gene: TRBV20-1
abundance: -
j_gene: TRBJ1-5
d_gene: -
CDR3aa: CSARDADYSNQPQHF
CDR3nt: TGCAGTGCTAGAGATGCAGATTATAGCAATCAGCCCCAGCATTTT

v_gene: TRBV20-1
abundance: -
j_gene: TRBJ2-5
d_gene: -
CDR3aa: CSARGTVRGETQYF
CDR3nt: TGCAGTGCTAGAGGGACAGTCCGGGGAGAGACCCAGTACTTC

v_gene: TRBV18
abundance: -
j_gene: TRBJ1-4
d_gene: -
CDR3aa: CASSDGTTIEKLFF
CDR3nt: TGTGCCAGCTCGGACGGTACCACCATTGAAAAACTGTTTTTT

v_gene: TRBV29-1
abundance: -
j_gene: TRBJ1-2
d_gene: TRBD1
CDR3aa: CSVVGTGAGYGYTF
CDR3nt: TGCAGCGTTGTTGGGACAGGGGCTGGCTATGGCTACACCTTC

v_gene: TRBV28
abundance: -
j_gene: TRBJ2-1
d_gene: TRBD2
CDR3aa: CASSLTSGSIYEQFF
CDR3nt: TGTGCCAGCAGTCTCACTAGCGGGAGTATTTATGAGCAGTTCTTC

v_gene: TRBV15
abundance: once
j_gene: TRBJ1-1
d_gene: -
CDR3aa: CATGGTPDTEAFF
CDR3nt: TGTGCCACCGGGGGGACACCAGACACTGAAGCTTTCTTT

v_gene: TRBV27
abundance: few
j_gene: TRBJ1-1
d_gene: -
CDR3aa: CASSLALNTEAFF
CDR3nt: TGTGCCAGCAGTTTAGCCCTTAACACTGAAGCTTTCTTT

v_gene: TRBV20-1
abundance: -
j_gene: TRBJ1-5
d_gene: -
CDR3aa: CSARPPVAQGNQPQHF
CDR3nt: TGCAGTGCTAGACCTCCGGTGGCACAGGGTAATCAGCCCCAGCATTTT

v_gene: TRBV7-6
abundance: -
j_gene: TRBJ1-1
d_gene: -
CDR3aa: CASSLEVGREAFF
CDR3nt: TGTGCCAGCAGCTTAGAGGTGGGGCGTGAAGCTTTCTTT

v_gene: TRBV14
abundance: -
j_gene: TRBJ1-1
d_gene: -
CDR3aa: CASSQKGTPGHTEAFF
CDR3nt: TGTGCCAGCAGCCAAAAGGGGACGCCTGGGCACACTGAAGCTTTCTTT

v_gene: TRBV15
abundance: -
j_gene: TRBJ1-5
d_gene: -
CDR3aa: CATSVRDGNQPQHF
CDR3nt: TGTGCCACCAGCGTCCGGGACGGGAATCAGCCCCAGCATTTT

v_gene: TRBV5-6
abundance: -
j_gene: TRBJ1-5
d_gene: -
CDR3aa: CASSLRGRNQPQHF
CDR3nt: TGTGCCAGCAGCTTGCGGGGACGTAATCAGCCCCAGCATTTT

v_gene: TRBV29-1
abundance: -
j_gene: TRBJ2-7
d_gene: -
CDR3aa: CSVVSDQAYERYF
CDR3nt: TGCAGCGTTGTGTCAGACCAAGCCTACGAGCGGTACTTC

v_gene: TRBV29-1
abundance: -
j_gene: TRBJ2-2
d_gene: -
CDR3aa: CSALHTGELFF
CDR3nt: TGCAGCGCCCTCCACACCGGGGAGCTGTTTTTT

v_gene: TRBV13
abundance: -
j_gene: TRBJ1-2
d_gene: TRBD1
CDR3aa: CASSRTGTRGYTF
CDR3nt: TGTGCCAGCAGCCGGACAGGGACGCGTGGCTACACCTTC

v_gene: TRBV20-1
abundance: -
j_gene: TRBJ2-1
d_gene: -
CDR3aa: CSASAGTGSYNEQFF
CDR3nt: TGCAGTGCCTCCGCAGGGACGGGCTCCTACAATGAGCAGTTCTTC

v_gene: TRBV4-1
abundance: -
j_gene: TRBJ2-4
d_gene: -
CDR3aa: CASSQLAGVAKNIQYF
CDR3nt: TGCGCCAGCAGCCAGCTGGCCGGGGTGGCCAAAAACATTCAGTACTTC

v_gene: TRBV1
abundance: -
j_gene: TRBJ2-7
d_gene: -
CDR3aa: CTSSQDLRRLAPSYEQYF
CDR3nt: TGCACCAGCAGCCAAGATCTGAGGAGACTAGCACCCTCCTACGAGCAGTACTTC

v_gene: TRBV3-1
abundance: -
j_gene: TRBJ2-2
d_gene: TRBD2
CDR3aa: CASSQGPSGGVSGELFF
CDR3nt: TGTGCCAGCAGCCAAGGGCCCAGCGGGGGAGTGTCCGGGGAGCTGTTTTTT

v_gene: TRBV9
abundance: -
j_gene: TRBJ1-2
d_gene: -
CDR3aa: CASSGPRYTF
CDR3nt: TGTGCCAGCAGCGGACCTCGCTACACCTTC

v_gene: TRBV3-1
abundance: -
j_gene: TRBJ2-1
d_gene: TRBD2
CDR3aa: CASSPGLAGGHEQFF
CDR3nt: TGTGCCAGCAGCCCCGGACTAGCGGGGGGACATGAGCAGTTCTTC

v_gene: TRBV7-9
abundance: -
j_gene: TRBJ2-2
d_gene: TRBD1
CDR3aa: CASRPSDRGLTGELFF
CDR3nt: TGTGCCAGCAGACCTAGCGACAGGGGGCTCACCGGGGAGCTGTTTTTT

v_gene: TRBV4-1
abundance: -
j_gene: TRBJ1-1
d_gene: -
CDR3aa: CASSQDWEPGTEAFF
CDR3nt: TGCGCCAGCAGCCAGGACTGGGAGCCCGGGACTGAAGCTTTCTTT

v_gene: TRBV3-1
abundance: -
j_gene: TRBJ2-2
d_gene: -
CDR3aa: CASSQVRGVTGELFF
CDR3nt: TGTGCCAGCAGCCAAGTACGAGGGGTCACCGGGGAGCTGTTTTTT